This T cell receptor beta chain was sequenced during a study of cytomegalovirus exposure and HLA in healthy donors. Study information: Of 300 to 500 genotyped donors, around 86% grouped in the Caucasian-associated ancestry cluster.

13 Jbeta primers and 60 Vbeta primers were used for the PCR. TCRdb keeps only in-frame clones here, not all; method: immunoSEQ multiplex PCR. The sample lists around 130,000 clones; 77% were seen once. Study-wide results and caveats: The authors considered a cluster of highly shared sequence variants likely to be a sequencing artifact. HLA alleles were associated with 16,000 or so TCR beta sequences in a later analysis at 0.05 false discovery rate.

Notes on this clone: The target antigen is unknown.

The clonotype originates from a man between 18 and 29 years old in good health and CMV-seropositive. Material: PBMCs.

The CDR3 here is CASTVTEGQGYTF. In nucleotides, the CDR3 is TGTGCCAGCACCGTAACGGAGGGGCAAGGCTACACCTTC. The V call is TRBV5-4, the J call TRBJ1-2, with D maybe TRBD1 (5 bases). This CDR3 has 13 residues. V was cut by 6 bases and J by 8 bases, with 17 bases left in between. Germline V gene data show CDR1 as SGHNT and CDR2 as YYREEE (reference sequence).